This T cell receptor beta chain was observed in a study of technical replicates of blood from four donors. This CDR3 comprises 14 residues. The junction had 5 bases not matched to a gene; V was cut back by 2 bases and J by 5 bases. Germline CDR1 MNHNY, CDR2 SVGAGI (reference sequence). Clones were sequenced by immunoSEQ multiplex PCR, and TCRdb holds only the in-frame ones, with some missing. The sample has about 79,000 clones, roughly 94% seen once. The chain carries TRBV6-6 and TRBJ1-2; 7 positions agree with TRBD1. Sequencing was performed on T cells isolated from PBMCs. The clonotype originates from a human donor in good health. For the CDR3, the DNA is TGTGCCAGCAGTTACCGAGACAGGGTTTATGGCTACACCTTC. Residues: CASSYRDRVYGYTF.